The rows below give T cell receptor beta chains drawn from one sample of a study of T-cell memory formation after mild COVID-19. One entry per CDR3 protein, called by TCRdb with MiXCR from the 5' RACE reads. The data show roughly 450,000 distinct CDR3 sequences, with about 20% seen just once and approximately 13% held by the top ten. Sequencing was done on a sample of PBMCs or a T cell subset sorted from them (not recorded which). These receptors all come from an adult woman who had mild COVID-19 (a few samples of this study predate the infection). Cell type and time point are not known. CDR3s include the opening cysteine and the closing phenylalanine or tryptophan. D genes are given only for firm matches. Part of the rows lack a size; the others show once, few, many or a class for expanded clones.

>13|.|TRBV4-2|.|TRBJ2-1
TGTGCCAGCAGCGCTCGGGGATACAATGAGCAGTTCTTC
CASSARGYNEQFF
>13|.|TRBV29-1|.|TRBJ1-5
TGCAGCGTTCAAGAAGGAAGCAATCAGCCCCAGCATTTT
CSVQEGSNQPQHF
>17|TRBD2|TRBV20-1|.|TRBJ2-3
TGCAGTGCTAGAGGTTTCCTCACTAGCGGGAGTACAGATACGCAGTATTTT
CSARGFLTSGSTDTQYF
>14|TRBD2|TRBV20-1|.|TRBJ2-1
TGCAGTGCTAGAGGACTAGCGGGGTCCAATGAGCAGTTCTTC
CSARGLAGSNEQFF
>18|.|TRBV19|.|TRBJ2-2
TGTGCCAGTAGTAGCCCAACCATGACAGACGCGAACACCGGGGAGCTGTTTTTT
CASSSPTMTDANTGELFF
>19|TRBD2|TRBV11-2|.|TRBJ2-1
TGTGCCAGCAGCTTAGATTTCGGCCTAGCGGGGGGGCTTTACAATGAGCAGTTCTTC
CASSLDFGLAGGLYNEQFF
>15|TRBD1|TRBV2|.|TRBJ2-3
TGTGCCAGCAGGGGGGACAGGGGCCTCACAGATACGCAGTATTTT
CASRGDRGLTDTQYF
>14|TRBD2|TRBV6-5|.|TRBJ2-1
TGTGCCAGCAGGATGGGACTAGCGGTCAATGAGCAGTTCTTC
CASRMGLAVNEQFF
>15|.|TRBV15|.|TRBJ2-5
TGTGCCACCAGCAGAGCAGGTCAGGCGGGAGAGACCCAGTACTTC
CATSRAGQAGETQYF
>15|.|TRBV7-2|many|TRBJ2-3
TGTGCCAGCAGCTTAGACTTGCGCCTCACAGATACGCAGTATTTT
CASSLDLRLTDTQYF
>13|.|TRBV7-8|.|TRBJ1-2
TGTGCCAGCAGCTTACATGTTAGATATGGCTACACCTTC
CASSLHVRYGYTF